Included here is one TCR beta chain sequence, with context. As yet, its antigen is unknown. Antigen-specific CD4+ T cells were first expanded with viral peptide pools by the ViraFEST assay and only then sequenced. An approximately 10-day culture period preceded the isolation of CD4+ T cells. Recipients of the vaccine had no prior SARS-CoV-2 infection and negative nucleocapsid antibodies. IL-2 at 9.5 to 10 IU/ml and peptides at approximately 9.5 ug/ml were added to cultured PBMC, fewer than 2.5 million per well. This sample is drawn from a study of vaccination effects on CD4 cells after COVID-19. Profiling relied on immunoSEQ multiplex PCR, and the TCRdb table lists in-frame clones only, not all of them. The data contain approximately 74,000 clones, approximately 72% of them singletons. Germline CDR1 reads MNHEY; CDR2 reads SVGAGI. V shed 4 bases and J shed 2 bases, with 2 bases lying between them. This CDR3 is built from 12 residues.

Overall study results and limits: Healthy vaccinees' vaccine-induced clones included only 1 of 255 that recognized common cold coronaviruses. Marked clonal contraction was seen in infection- and vaccine-induced clones late after vaccination.

This specimen was CD4+ T cells from PBMCs cultured with HCoV-NL63 spike peptides, taken before COVID-19 vaccination. The chain is built from TRBV6-5 and TRBJ1-4; D is ambiguous. The clonotype comes from a human donor who received a COVID-19 vaccine. CDR3 DNA: TGTGCCAGCAGTTTCACTAATGAAAAACTGTTTTTT. The encoded protein is CASSFTNEKLFF.